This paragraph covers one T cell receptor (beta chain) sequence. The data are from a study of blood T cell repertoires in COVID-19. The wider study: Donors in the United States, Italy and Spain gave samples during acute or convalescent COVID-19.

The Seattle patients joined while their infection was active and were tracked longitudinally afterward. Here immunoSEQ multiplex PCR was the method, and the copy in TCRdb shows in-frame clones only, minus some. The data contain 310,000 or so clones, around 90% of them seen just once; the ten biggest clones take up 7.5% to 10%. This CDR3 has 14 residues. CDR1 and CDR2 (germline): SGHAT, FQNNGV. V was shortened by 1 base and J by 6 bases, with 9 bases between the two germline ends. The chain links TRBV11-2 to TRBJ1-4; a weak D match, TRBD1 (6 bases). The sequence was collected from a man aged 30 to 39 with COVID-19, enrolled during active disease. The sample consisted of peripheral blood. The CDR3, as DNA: TGTGCCAGCAGCTTAGCTAGACAGGATGAAAAACTGTTTTTT. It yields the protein CASSLARQDEKLFF. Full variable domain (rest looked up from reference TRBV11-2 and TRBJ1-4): EAGVAQSPRYKIIEKRQSVAFWCNPISGHATLYWYQQILGQGPKLLIQFQNNGVVDDSQLPKDRFSAERLKGVDSTLKIQPAKLEDSAVYLCASSLARQDEKLFFGSGTQLSVL.